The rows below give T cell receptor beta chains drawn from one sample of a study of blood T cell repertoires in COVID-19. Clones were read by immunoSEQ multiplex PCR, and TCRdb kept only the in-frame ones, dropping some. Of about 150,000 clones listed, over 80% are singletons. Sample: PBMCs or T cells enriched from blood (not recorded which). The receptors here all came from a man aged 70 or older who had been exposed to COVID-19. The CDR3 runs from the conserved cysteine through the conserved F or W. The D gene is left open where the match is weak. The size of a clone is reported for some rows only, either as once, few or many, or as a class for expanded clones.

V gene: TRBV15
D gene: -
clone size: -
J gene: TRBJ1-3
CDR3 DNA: TGTGCCACCAGCAGACCGGGTCTTGAAAACACCATATATTTT
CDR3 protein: CATSRPGLENTIYF

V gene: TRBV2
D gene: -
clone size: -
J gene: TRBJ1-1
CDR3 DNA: TGTGCCAGCACCCTCGCAGGGGCAGCTTTCTTT
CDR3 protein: CASTLAGAAFF

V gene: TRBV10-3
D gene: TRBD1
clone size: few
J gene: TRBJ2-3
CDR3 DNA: TGTGCCATCAGTGAGGGGGGGACAGGGCAAGATACGCAGTATTTT
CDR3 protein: CAISEGGTGQDTQYF

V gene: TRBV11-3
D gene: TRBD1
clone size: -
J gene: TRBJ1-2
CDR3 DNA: TGTGCCAGCAGCCTAACAGGGGCTCGGGGCTACACCTTC
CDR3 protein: CASSLTGARGYTF

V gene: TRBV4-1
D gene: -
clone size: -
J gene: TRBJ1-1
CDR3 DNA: TGCGCCAGCAGCCAAGACGCAGGTGAGGGTATTGAAGCTTTCTTT
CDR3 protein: CASSQDAGEGIEAFF

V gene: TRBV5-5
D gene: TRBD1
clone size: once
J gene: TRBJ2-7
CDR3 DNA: TGTGCCAGCAGCTCCTCAATGGGGACAGGGGCATCCTACGAGCAGTACTTC
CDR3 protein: CASSSSMGTGASYEQYF

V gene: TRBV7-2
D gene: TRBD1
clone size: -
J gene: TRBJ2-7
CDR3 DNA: TGTGCCAGCAGCACAGGGACAGCCCTTTCCTACGAGCAGTACTTC
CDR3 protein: CASSTGTALSYEQYF

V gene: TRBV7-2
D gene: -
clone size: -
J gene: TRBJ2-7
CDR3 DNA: TGTGCCAGCAGCTTACTTCAGTTCCACGAGCAGTACTTC
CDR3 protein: CASSLLQFHEQYF

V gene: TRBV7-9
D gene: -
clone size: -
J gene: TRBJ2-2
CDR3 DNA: TGTGCCAGCAGCTTAGACGCAGGGGTCAGCGGGGAGCTGTTTTTT
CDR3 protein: CASSLDAGVSGELFF

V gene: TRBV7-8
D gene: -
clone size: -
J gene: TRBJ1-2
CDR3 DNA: TGTGCCAGCAGCTCCCCCCGGACTGCAAAGGATGGCTACACCTTC
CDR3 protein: CASSSPRTAKDGYTF

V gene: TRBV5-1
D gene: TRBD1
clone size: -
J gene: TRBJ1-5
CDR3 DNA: TGCGCCAGCAGCTTGGGAGGACAGGGGAATCAGCCCCAGCATTTT
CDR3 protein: CASSLGGQGNQPQHF

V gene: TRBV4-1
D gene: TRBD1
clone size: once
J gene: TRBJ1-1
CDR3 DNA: TGCGCCAGCAGCCAAGAGGGACAGGTTAACACTGAAGCTTTCTTT
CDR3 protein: CASSQEGQVNTEAFF

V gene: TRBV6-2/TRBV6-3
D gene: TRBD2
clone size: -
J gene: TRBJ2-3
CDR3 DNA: TGTGCCAGCAGTTACAAACTAGCGGGTTTGCCCACAGATACGCAGTATTTT
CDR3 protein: CASSYKLAGLPTDTQYF

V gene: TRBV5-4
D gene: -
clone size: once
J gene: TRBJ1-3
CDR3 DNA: TGTGCCAGCACCCCGGGGCCTAGGGGGGGATCTGGAAACACCATATATTTT
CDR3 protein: CASTPGPRGGSGNTIYF

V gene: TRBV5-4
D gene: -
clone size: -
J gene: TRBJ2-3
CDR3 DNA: TGTGCCAGCAGCCCGCCAGGAATAAGCACAGATACGCAGTATTTT
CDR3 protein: CASSPPGISTDTQYF

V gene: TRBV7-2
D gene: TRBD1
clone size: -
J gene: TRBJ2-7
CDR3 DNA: TGTGCCAGCAGCCGGCCAACCGGGACAGGTACCTACGAGCAGTACTTC
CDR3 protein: CASSRPTGTGTYEQYF

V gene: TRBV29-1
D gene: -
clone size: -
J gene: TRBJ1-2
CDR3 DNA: TGCAGCGCCAGGGCTAACTATGGCTACACCTTC
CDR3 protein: CSARANYGYTF

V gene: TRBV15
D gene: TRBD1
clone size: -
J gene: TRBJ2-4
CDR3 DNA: TGTGCCACCAGCTCCTCCGGGACAGGGGGCCTCATTCAGTACTTC
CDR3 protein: CATSSSGTGGLIQYF

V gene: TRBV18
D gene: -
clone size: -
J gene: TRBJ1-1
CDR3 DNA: TGTGCCAGCTCTCATTTACAGGGAGTTTACACTGAAGCTTTCTTT
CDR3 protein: CASSHLQGVYTEAFF

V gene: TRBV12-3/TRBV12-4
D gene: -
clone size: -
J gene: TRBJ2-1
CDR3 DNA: TGTGCCAGCACCGAAGAGGGATCCAATGAGCAGTTCTTC
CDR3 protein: CASTEEGSNEQFF

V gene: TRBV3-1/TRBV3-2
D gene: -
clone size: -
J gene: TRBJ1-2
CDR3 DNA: TGTGCCAGCAGCCAAGATCTACGGCGTCCGAGGGGCTACACCTTC
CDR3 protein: CASSQDLRRPRGYTF

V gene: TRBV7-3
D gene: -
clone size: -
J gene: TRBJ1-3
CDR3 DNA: TGTGCCAGCAGCTTAAGCAAGGGAGCTGGAAACACCATATATTTT
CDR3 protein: CASSLSKGAGNTIYF

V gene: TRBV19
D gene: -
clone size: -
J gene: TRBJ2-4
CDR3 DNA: TGTGCCAGTAGTCCGACAGGGAGGCAAAACATTCAGTACTTC
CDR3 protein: CASSPTGRQNIQYF

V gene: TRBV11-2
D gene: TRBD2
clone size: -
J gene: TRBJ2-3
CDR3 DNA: TGTGCCAGCAGCTTAGAAGGGGCGGGGGGCGCAGATACGCAGTATTTT
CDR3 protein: CASSLEGAGGADTQYF

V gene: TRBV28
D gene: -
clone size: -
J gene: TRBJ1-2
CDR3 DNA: TGTGCCAGCAGTTTATGGGGGGGAACTAACTATGGCTACACCTTC
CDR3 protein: CASSLWGGTNYGYTF

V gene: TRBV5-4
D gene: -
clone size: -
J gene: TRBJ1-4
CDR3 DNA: TGTGCCAGCAGCCCCCAGAGAGGAGGTGAAAAACTGTTTTTT
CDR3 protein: CASSPQRGGEKLFF

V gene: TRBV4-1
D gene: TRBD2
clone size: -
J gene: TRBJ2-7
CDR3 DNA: TGCGCCAGCAGCCAAGCTCTACGGGAGGGCCACGAGCAGTACTTC
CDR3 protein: CASSQALREGHEQYF

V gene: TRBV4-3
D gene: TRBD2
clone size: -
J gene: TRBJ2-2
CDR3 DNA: TGCGCCAGCAGCCTACTGACCCCGGGACTAGGGACCGGGGAGCTGTTTTTT
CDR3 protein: CASSLLTPGLGTGELFF

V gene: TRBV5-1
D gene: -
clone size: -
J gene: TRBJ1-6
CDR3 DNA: TGCGCCAGCAGCTTGGTGGGTTCAGGCCTATCAAGTTCACCCCTCCACTTT
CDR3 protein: CASSLVGSGLSSSPLHF

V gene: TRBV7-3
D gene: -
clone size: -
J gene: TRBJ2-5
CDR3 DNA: TGTGCCAGCAGCCTGTACGGGGGAAAAGAGACCCAGTACTTC
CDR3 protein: CASSLYGGKETQYF

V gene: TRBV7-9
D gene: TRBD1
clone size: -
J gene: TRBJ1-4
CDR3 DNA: TGTGCCAGCACCCAGGGACAGGGTTTTGTTAATGAAAAACTGTTTTTT
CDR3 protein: CASTQGQGFVNEKLFF

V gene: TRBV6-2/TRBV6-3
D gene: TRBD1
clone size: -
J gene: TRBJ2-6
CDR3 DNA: TGTGCCAGCAGTTCTGACAGGGCTGGGGCCAACGTCCTGACTTTC
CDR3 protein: CASSSDRAGANVLTF

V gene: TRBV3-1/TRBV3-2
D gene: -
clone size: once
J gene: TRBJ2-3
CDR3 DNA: TGTGCCAGCAGCCAAGATTTCACGGCGAGGGATACGCAGTATTTT
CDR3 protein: CASSQDFTARDTQYF

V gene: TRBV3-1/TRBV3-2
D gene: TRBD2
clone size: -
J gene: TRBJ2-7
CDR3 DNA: TGTGCCAGCAGCCGGTCGATAGCGGGGCGGAGAGGGGGCGAGCAGTACTTC
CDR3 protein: CASSRSIAGRRGGEQYF

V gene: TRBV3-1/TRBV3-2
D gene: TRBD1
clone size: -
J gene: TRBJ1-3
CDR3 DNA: TGTGCCAGCAGCCAATTACCGACAGGGCGCTCTGGAAACACCATATATTTT
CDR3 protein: CASSQLPTGRSGNTIYF